This note documents a single T cell receptor beta chain sequence. Documented time point: after neoadjuvant nivolumab, at surgical resection. Germline V gene sequence: CDR1 MRHNA, CDR2 SNTAGT. The germline V and J ends were trimmed by 7 bases and 0 bases, with 9 bases remaining between them. CDR3 size: 14 residues. This sample stems from a study of neoadjuvant anti-PD-1 for oral cavity cancer. TCRdb's copy holds only in-frame clones and misses some; the assay was immunoSEQ multiplex PCR. The sample has a few thousand clones, 50% to 60% seen once. This sequence originates from a person aged 35 to 85 with oral cavity squamous cell carcinoma. The specimen was tumor tissue, collected after nivolumab (anti-PD-1) treatment. The chain is built from TRBV6-4 and TRBJ2-2; D remains unclear. Here the CDR3 reads CASKLTPNTGELFF. The CDR3 bases are TGTGCCAGCAAATTGACACCGAACACCGGGGAGCTGTTTTTT.